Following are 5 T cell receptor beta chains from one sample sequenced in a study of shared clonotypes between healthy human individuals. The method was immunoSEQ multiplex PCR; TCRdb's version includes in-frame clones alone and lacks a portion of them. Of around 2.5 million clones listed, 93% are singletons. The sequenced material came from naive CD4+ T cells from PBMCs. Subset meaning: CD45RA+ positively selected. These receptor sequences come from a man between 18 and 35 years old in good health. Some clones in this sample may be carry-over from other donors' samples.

CDR3 in DNA: TGTGCCAGCAGCTTAACTAGCGGGAAGGGCAATGAGCAGTTCTTC. This encodes CASSLTSGKGNEQFF. This chain uses TRBV7-8 with TRBJ2-1; TRBD2 matches 10 bases. The CDR3 has 15 amino acids. The germline V gene encodes CDR1 SGHVS and CDR2 FQNEAQ. With V trimmed by 2 bases and J by 6 bases, 4 bases remained unmatched.

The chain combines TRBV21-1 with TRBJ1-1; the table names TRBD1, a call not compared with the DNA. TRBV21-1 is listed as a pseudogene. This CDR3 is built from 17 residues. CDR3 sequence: CASSSLWTVPGNTEAFF. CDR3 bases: TGTGCCAGCAGCAGCTTATGGACAGTCCCGGGGAACACTGAAGCTTTCTTT.

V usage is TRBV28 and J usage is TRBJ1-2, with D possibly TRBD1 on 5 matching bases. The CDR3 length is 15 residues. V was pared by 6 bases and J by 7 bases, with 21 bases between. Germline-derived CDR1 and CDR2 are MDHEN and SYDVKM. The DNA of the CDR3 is TGTGCCAGCAGGTCTACAGCGGGACTCGCGACTGGCTACACCTTC. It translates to CASRSTAGLATGYTF.

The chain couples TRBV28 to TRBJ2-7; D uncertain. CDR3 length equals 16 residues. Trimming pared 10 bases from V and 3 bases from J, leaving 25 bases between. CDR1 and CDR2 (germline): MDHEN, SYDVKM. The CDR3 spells CATSGQDLLRFYEQYF. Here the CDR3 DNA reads TGTGCCACCTCCGGTCAAGACCTCCTCCGATTCTACGAGCAGTACTTC.

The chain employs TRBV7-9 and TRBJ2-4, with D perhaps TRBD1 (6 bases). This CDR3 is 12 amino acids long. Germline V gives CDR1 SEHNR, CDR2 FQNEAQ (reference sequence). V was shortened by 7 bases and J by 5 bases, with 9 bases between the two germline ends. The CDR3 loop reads CASTRGQNIQYF. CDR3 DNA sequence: TGTGCCAGCACCAGGGGTCAAAACATTCAGTACTTC.